This T cell receptor beta chain was documented in a study of spatial heterogeneity in lung cancer. Background on the study: The count of detected beta-chain sequences consistently exceeded that of alpha-chain sequences. Raw reads contained each unique TCR and UMI combination more than ten times on average. Findings and limits, study-wide: The appearance of ubiquitous expanded tumor TCRs in blood was greater at resection than follow-up.

Time point reported: sample taken at primary tumor resection. In each case, whole RNA from tumor, nontumor lung or frozen PBMC was sequenced unsorted. The donor population consisted of more than 55 patients with untreated, early-stage non-small cell lung cancer. TCRdb passed the 5' RACE reads through MiXCR, listing each CDR3 protein once. This table has about 45,000 distinct CDR3 sequences, roughly 13% appearing once. This clonotype was detected ten times or more. Its antigen is currently unknown. Germline CDR1 and CDR2: MNHEY and SVGEGT. The ends were cut back, 0 bases at V and 1 base at J, with 13 bases in the middle. This CDR3 spans 17 amino acids.

This TCR was sampled from a male donor with early-stage non-small cell lung cancer. The gene calls are TRBV6-2 or TRBV6-3 and TRBJ2-1; tentatively, D is TRBD1 or TRBD2 (5 bases each). Material: PBMCs, obtained at surgery. Written as DNA, the CDR3 is TGTGCCAGCAGTTACTCGCTAGGGACCGAGTCCTACAATGAGCAGTTCTTC. Translation gives CASSYSLGTESYNEQFF.